The next 29 T cell receptor beta chains were all read from a single sample in a study of beta chain features in type 1 diabetes. As every portion of the isolated RNA was reverse transcribed, the sequencing read expressed TCRB transcripts. Produced via immunoSEQ multiplex PCR; TCRdb's table is partial and in-frame only. The sample records 860,000 or so clones, about a sixth being singletons. Sequenced material: naive CD4+ T cells from blood. The receptors were gathered from a woman aged 18 to 35 in good health.

In its sample, this clone was seen a few times. This CDR3 is CASGLVAGTNHNEQFF. CDR3 DNA: TGTGCTAGTGGTTTGGTCGCCGGGACTAATCATAATGAGCAGTTCTTC. The chain is built from TRBV12-5 and TRBJ2-1; 7 nucleotides align to TRBD2. This CDR3 has 16 amino acids. Germline CDR1 is LGHNT and CDR2 is FRNRAP. The V and J ends lost 0 bases and 7 bases, in that order; junction bases with no gene match: 9.

This clone was detected a few times. The chain employs TRBV7-6 and TRBJ2-1; D gene uncertain. The CDR3 is 14 residues long. Trimming cost V 4 bases and J 6 bases, with 13 bases left between them. From germline, CDR1 is SGHVS and CDR2 FNYEAQ. The CDR3 region is CASSSAARANEQFF. The CDR3 region has the DNA TGTGCCAGCAGCTCGGCGGCTAGGGCCAATGAGCAGTTCTTC.

The CDR3: CASSHSGGRLSAGELFF. The CDR3 bases are TGTGCCAGCAGCCATAGCGGGGGAAGGTTATCGGCCGGGGAGCTGTTTTTT. J is TRBJ2-2 and V is TRBV7-2; TRBD2 agrees at 9 bases. The CDR3 spans 17 residues. V gave up 5 bases and J gave up 6 bases; unmatched junction bases: 13. The germline V gene has CDR1 SGHTA and CDR2 FQGNSA.

This clone has more than one count but fewer than ten. The V gene is TRBV7-2, the J gene TRBJ1-5; the D is unclear. V dropped 0 bases and J dropped 6 bases, with 9 bases sitting between them. The length of the CDR3 is 14 residues. Germline-derived CDR1 and CDR2 are SGHTA and FQGNSA. DNA for the CDR3: TGTGCCAGCAGCTTAGCCTCCGAACTTCAGCCCCAGCATTTT. This sequence encodes CASSLASELQPQHF.

The CDR3 is CASSIEGREAFF. In DNA, the CDR3 is TGTGCCAGTAGTATAGAGGGACGTGAAGCTTTCTTT. The genes are TRBV19 and TRBJ1-1, with D possibly matching TRBD1 (5 bases). The germline V and J ends were trimmed by 0 bases and 7 bases, with 6 bases remaining between them. The CDR3 spans 12 residues. From germline, CDR1 is LNHDA and CDR2 SQIVND (reference sequence).

This rearrangement joins TRBV6-6 to TRBJ2-5; the D gene is possibly TRBD1 (6 bases). V lost 6 bases and J lost 3, with 14 bases in between. CDR3 size: 14 residues. Germline loops: CDR1 MNHNY, CDR2 SVGAGI (reference sequence). The CDR3 DNA reads as TGTGCCAGCAGCCACGGGACATTGGAAGAGACCCAGTACTTC. Protein sequence: CASSHGTLEETQYF.

This clone has a handful of counts. The chain is built from TRBV18 and TRBJ1-2; 8 nucleotides line up with TRBD1. This CDR3 is 16 amino acids long. The V segment lost 3 bases and the J segment 4 bases; nucleotides outside the gene matches: 10. In germline, CDR1 is KGHSH, CDR2 LQKENI. CDR3 nucleotides: TGTGCCAGCTCACCCCAGGGGGCGCTTCCCGGCTATGGCTACACCTTC. This gives the protein CASSPQGALPGYGYTF.

This clone was observed a handful of times. The chain couples TRBV6-6 to TRBJ1-2; D is uncertain. Germline CDR1 is MNHNY and CDR2 is SVGAGI (reference sequence). V lost 2 bases, J lost 4 bases, and 11 bases lay in between. CDR3 size: 14 residues. DNA of the CDR3: TGTGCCAGCAGTTACGCGCAGGTTACCTATGGCTACACCTTC. Its protein is CASSYAQVTYGYTF.

The chain has TRBV7-3 and TRBJ2-3; D not certain. The CDR3 is 15 amino acids. Germline assignment: CDR1 SGHTA and CDR2 FQGTGA. Trimming shortened V by 5 bases and J by 11 bases, and 23 bases separated the two germline ends. This CDR3 reads CASSPDPRRSQKQYF. The DNA of the CDR3 is TGTGCCAGCAGCCCGGACCCACGCCGGTCCCAGAAGCAGTATTTT.

This clone was seen a handful of times. The rearrangement joins TRBV5-1 to TRBJ2-3; TRBD2 is a possible D gene (7 bases). Trimming pared 4 bases from V and 4 bases from J, leaving 19 bases between. Germline V lookup: CDR1 SGHRS, CDR2 YFSETQ. The CDR3 totals 16 residues. The CDR3 spells CASSQRGPDSADTQYF. The CDR3 coding sequence is TGCGCCAGCAGCCAGCGGGGACCGGACAGCGCAGATACGCAGTATTTT.

The chain combines TRBV6-5 with TRBJ2-7; either TRBD1 or TRBD2 may supply D (5 bases each). Germline CDR1 is MNHEY and CDR2 is SVGAGI. Trimming pared 6 bases from V and 5 bases from J, leaving 20 bases between. The CDR3 sequence is 15 residues long. The CDR3 DNA reads as TGTGCCAGCAGACGGGGTGTGGGGACCAGTCACGAGCAGTACTTC. This codes for CASRRGVGTSHEQYF.

This clone was observed a handful of times. The chain uses TRBV7-8 and TRBJ1-5, with 8 nucleotides matching TRBD1. Unmatched junction bases numbered 2, after V lost 5 bases and J lost 5 bases. Germline V gene lookup returns CDR1 SGHVS and CDR2 FQNEAQ. This CDR3 has 13 amino acids. CDR3 residues: CASSPTGDQPQHF. In DNA form, the CDR3 reads TGTGCCAGCAGCCCGACAGGGGATCAGCCCCAGCATTTT.

The gene calls are TRBV6-6 and TRBJ2-7; D is possibly TRBD2 (6 bases). This CDR3 comprises 14 residues. With 1 base removed from V and 4 bases from J, the gap between germline ends came to 11 bases. Germline assignment: CDR1 MNHNY and CDR2 SVGAGI (reference sequence). DNA for the CDR3: TGTGCCAGCAGTTACTTAGGACTACAGTACGAGCAGTACTTC. Protein product: CASSYLGLQYEQYF.

The V call is TRBV7-3, the J call TRBJ2-1; perhaps D is TRBD1 or TRBD2 (6 bases each). The CDR3 is 18 residues long. Germline V CDR1 and CDR2: SGHTA, FQGTGA. The V end was cut by 5 bases, the J end by 3 bases, with 23 bases between. CDR3 loop: CASSPRGASMPFYNEQFF. CDR3 coding DNA: TGTGCCAGCAGCCCTAGGGGGGCATCCATGCCCTTCTACAATGAGCAGTTCTTC.

J is TRBJ2-7 and V is TRBV6-1; weak D call: TRBD2 (6 bases). V dropped 6 bases and J dropped 7 bases, with 16 bases sitting between them. The germline V gene has CDR1 MNHNS and CDR2 SASEGT. This CDR3 has 13 residues. The CDR3 nucleotides read TGTGCCAGCAGGGGAGGAGCCCTTTCAGAGCAGTACTTC. Amino acids: CASRGGALSEQYF.

This clone occurred a few times. The chain combines TRBV7-9 with TRBJ2-5, with TRBD2 as a possible D gene (6 bases). The CDR3 length is 13 residues. CDR1 is SEHNR, CDR2 FQNEAQ, per germline (reference sequence). Trimming stripped 7 bases from V and 5 bases from J, with 14 bases between. This chain's CDR3 is CASTYLGGETQYF. The CDR3 nucleotides read TGTGCCAGCACCTATTTGGGGGGTGAGACCCAGTACTTC.

Written as DNA, the CDR3 is TGTGCCAGCAGCTCACAAGGGACACTAAATCAGCCCCAGCATTTT. It specifies CASSSQGTLNQPQHF. The rearrangement uses TRBV4-2 and TRBJ1-5, with D tentatively TRBD1 (6 bases). The CDR3 is 15 amino acids. Trimming took 5 bases from V and 4 from J, leaving 15 bases between them. CDR1 is LGHNA and CDR2 is YNFKEQ in the germline V gene.

This clone was observed a few times. The chain employs TRBV14 and TRBJ2-1; perhaps D is TRBD1 or TRBD2 (5 bases each). Trimming pared 5 bases from V and 3 bases from J, leaving 14 bases between. Germline CDR1 SGHDN, CDR2 FVKESK. The CDR3 covers 15 residues. The CDR3 protein is CASSTGDGHYNEQFF. The CDR3 DNA follows: TGTGCCAGCAGCACCGGGGACGGCCACTACAATGAGCAGTTCTTC.

This chain links TRBV6-1 with TRBJ1-1, with unresolved D. The CDR3 extends over 11 amino acids. Germline CDR1 MNHNS, CDR2 SASEGT. Trimming took off 7 bases at V and 0 bases at J, with 3 bases between the two ends. CDR3 in DNA: TGTGCCAGCAAACTGAACACTGAAGCTTTCTTT. Translation: CASKLNTEAFF.

The chain joins TRBV5-1 to TRBJ2-3; D is unresolved. Per the germline V gene, CDR1 is SGHRS and CDR2 is YFSETQ. The CDR3 has 12 residues. The V end was cut by 4 bases, the J end by 5 bases, with 8 bases between. CDR3 sequence: CASSPPGDTQYF. Written as DNA, the CDR3 is TGCGCCAGCAGCCCCCCCGGAGATACGCAGTATTTT.

This clone was found a few times. The V call is TRBV7-2, the J call TRBJ2-7, with TRBD1 identical over 12 bases. The CDR3 is made up of 15 amino acids. CDR1 is SGHTA and CDR2 is FQGNSA in the germline V gene. The ends lost 1 base at V and 7 bases at J; junction bases unmatched: 5. The CDR3 coding sequence is TGTGCCAGCAGCTTAGATAGGGACAGGGGGCAAGAGCAGTACTTC. This sequence encodes CASSLDRDRGQEQYF.

The rearrangement links TRBV6-6 to TRBJ2-5; D is unresolved. The germline V gene encodes CDR1 MNHNY and CDR2 SVGAGI (reference sequence). This CDR3 contains 14 residues. Trimming removed 0 bases at V and 5 bases at J, with 10 bases between. The CDR3 DNA follows: TGTGCCAGCAGTTACTCTCTAGTCTCGGAGACCCAGTACTTC. Translated, it gives CASSYSLVSETQYF.

This chain connects TRBV5-1 to TRBJ2-2; D is unresolved. V gave up 0 bases and J gave up 4 bases, with 7 bases separating them. Germline-derived CDR1 and CDR2 are SGHRS and YFSETQ. This CDR3 is built from 14 residues. CDR3 nucleotides: TGCGCCAGCAGCTTGGCCGTATTCACCGGGGAGCTGTTTTTT. Translation: CASSLAVFTGELFF.

This clone was observed a few times. The rearrangement uses TRBV4-2 and TRBJ1-3, with D unresolved. Trimming pared 0 bases from V and 1 base from J, leaving 7 bases between. Germline V lookup: CDR1 LGHNA, CDR2 YNFKEQ. This CDR3 spans 15 amino acids. The DNA for the CDR3 is TGTGCCAGCAGCCAAGATCCTCAGTCTGGAAACACCATATATTTT. Its protein product is CASSQDPQSGNTIYF.

This clone showed up just a few times. The rearrangement uses TRBV7-9 and TRBJ2-1, with unresolved D. The V end lost 5 bases, the J end lost 1 base, and 12 bases lay between the germline ends. The CDR3 is made up of 15 amino acids. The V gene's germline CDR1 is SEHNR and CDR2 FQNEAQ (reference sequence). The CDR3 spells CASSPLEGSYNEQFF. The DNA for the CDR3 is TGTGCCAGCAGCCCGTTAGAAGGGTCCTACAATGAGCAGTTCTTC.

This chain links TRBV5-7 with TRBJ2-4, with unresolved D. TRBV5-7 is an ORF, with its function uncertain. The CDR3 covers 15 residues. Trimming cost V 1 base and J 4 bases, with 12 bases left between them. The CDR3 sequence is CASSLKRIPKNIQYF. CDR3 bases: TGTGCCAGCAGCTTGAAACGGATCCCGAAAAACATTCAGTACTTC.

The gene calls are TRBV6-5 and TRBJ2-7; TRBD2 matches at 8 bases. J lost 2 bases, V lost 6 bases, and 9 bases had no gene match. Germline V gene data show CDR1 as MNHEY and CDR2 as SVGAGI. The CDR3 has 15 amino acids. CDR3 DNA sequence: TGTGCCAGCAGCTACCCCGGGACTAGTACCTACGAGCAGTACTTC. Its translation: CASSYPGTSTYEQYF.

This chain connects TRBV18 to TRBJ2-5; TRBD1 matches at 7 bases. CDR1 is KGHSH, CDR2 LQKENI, per germline. The CDR3 is 15 residues long. The V and J ends lost 6 bases and 4 bases, in that order; junction bases with no gene match: 11. The CDR3 DNA reads TGTGCCAGCTCGTCGGGACAGACTTCCAGAGAGACCCAGTACTTC. Amino acids: CASSSGQTSRETQYF.

This chain links TRBV29-1 with TRBJ2-1; 10 nucleotides align to TRBD2. This CDR3 contains 13 residues. Germline CDR1 SQVTM, CDR2 ANQGSEA. J was trimmed by 8 bases and V by 8 bases; bases with no gene match: 9. Written as DNA, the CDR3 is TGCAGCATAGAGGGACTAGCGACTGATGAGCAGTTCTTC. Translating gives CSIEGLATDEQFF.